This T cell receptor (beta chain) derives from a study of cytomegalovirus exposure and HLA in healthy donors. For the study at large: A data release that came early held tens of millions of unique TCRs from HLA-typed donors.

V shed 2 bases, J shed 15 bases, and the junction held 9 bases outside the gene matches. The CDR3 is 13 residues long. Germline lookup yields CDR1 SGDLS and CDR2 YYNGEE. With regard to this clone: Its antigen is not known.

Regarding the study as a whole: Later analysis indicated greater clonal expansion among HLA-associated TCR beta chains than among equally common other chains. Several of the most significant clusters appeared, in a later analysis, to be linked to common viral pathogens.

PCR was performed using 60 Vbeta and 13 Jbeta primers. TCRdb's copy holds only in-frame clones and misses some; the assay was immunoSEQ multiplex PCR. The table records 150,000 to 200,000 clones, approximately 79% of them present only once. Material: PBMCs. This clonotype originated in a woman between 50 and 59 years old in good health and CMV-seropositive. The chain has TRBV9 and TRBJ2-1; 9 bases are shared with TRBD2. The chain's CDR3 is CASSVLAGGPPFF. As DNA, the CDR3 is TGTGCCAGCAGCGTTCTGGCGGGGGGGCCGCCGTTCTTC.